Presented here are 20 T cell receptor beta chains from one specimen sequenced in a study of OX40 agonist ivuxolimab in advanced cancers. The repertoire was sequenced with immunoSEQ multiplex PCR; TCRdb's copy has only in-frame clones and lacks some. The sample yields about 96,000 clones, under 85% seen once. Sample: CD4+ or CD8+ T cells sorted from blood, taken in a trial of the OX40 agonist ivuxolimab. The receptors here all came from an adult with an advanced solid tumor such as melanoma, head and neck, liver or kidney cancer.

The chain carries TRBV19 and TRBJ1-1; D remains ambiguous. Trimming stripped 3 bases from V and 5 bases from J, with 10 bases between. The CDR3 runs 13 residues. Germline V lookup: CDR1 LNHDA, CDR2 SQIVND (reference sequence). The CDR3 coding sequence is TGTGCCAGTAGTATCTCAGGCCGGACTGAAGCTTTCTTT. This translates into CASSISGRTEAFF.

This sequence joins TRBV29-1 and TRBJ2-5; 7 bases line up with TRBD2. Per the germline V gene, CDR1 is SQVTM and CDR2 is ANQGSEA. V dropped 4 bases and J dropped 1; count of bases not matched to a gene: 6. The CDR3 extends over 14 amino acids. The CDR3 coding sequence is TGCAGCGTTGCGGGAGCGGGGACCCAAGAGACCCAGTACTTC. It is translated as CSVAGAGTQETQYF.

The chain recombines TRBV27 with TRBJ1-1; D unclear. The V gene lost 6 bases and the J gene lost 11 bases, with 13 bases spanning the gap. The CDR3 covers 11 residues. Germline-derived CDR1 and CDR2 are MNHEY and SMNVEV (reference sequence). The CDR3 reads CASRDSTGAFF. DNA of the CDR3: TGTGCCAGCAGGGACTCCACGGGGGCTTTCTTT.

Only one count was recorded for this clone. The chain carries TRBV5-1 and TRBJ1-1; 9 positions agree with TRBD1. This CDR3 contains 17 residues. Trimming at V came to 0 bases and at J to 1 base, leaving 7 bases not matched to a gene. CDR1 is SGHRS, CDR2 YFSETQ, per germline. The CDR3 loop reads CASSLEGQGVKNTEAFF. The CDR3, as DNA: TGCGCCAGCAGCTTGGAGGGACAGGGAGTTAAGAACACTGAAGCTTTCTTT.

The gene calls are TRBV14 and TRBJ1-4; weak D call: TRBD1 (5 bases). The CDR3 totals 19 residues. The ends were cut back, 5 bases at V and 6 bases at J, with 28 bases in the middle. The germline V gene has CDR1 SGHDN and CDR2 FVKESK. CDR3 region: CASSKKGTGLTDFDEKLFF. In DNA form, the CDR3 reads TGTGCCAGCAGCAAGAAGGGGACCGGGCTAACGGATTTCGATGAAAAACTGTTTTTT.

The chain recombines TRBV7-2 with TRBJ1-6; no firm D call. This CDR3 comprises 18 residues. The V gene's germline CDR1 is SGHTA and CDR2 FQGNSA. V lost 6 bases to trimming and J lost 2 bases, with 20 bases between them. In nucleotides, the CDR3 is TGTGCCAGCAGGATTGGGCAGGACCGAGGCCCCTATAATTCACCCCTCCACTTT. This codes for CASRIGQDRGPYNSPLHF.

This sequence joins TRBV6-1 and TRBJ1-3, with 9 bases that match TRBD1. Germline assignment: CDR1 MNHNS and CDR2 SASEGT. The V gene end was trimmed by 4 bases and the J gene end by 0 bases; junction bases not matched to a gene: 7. The CDR3 sequence is 17 residues long. The CDR3 reads CASSGGQGLISGNTIYF. CDR3 bases: TGTGCCAGCAGTGGCGGACAGGGGCTCATCTCTGGAAACACCATATATTTT.

This chain connects TRBV18 to TRBJ1-2; 9 bases fit TRBD1. After removal of 4 bases from V and 3 bases from J, the junction contained 6 bases not matched to a gene. This CDR3 contains 15 residues. The germline CDR1 and CDR2 sequences are KGHSH and LQKENI. In nucleotides, the CDR3 is TGTGCCAGCTCACAGGACAGGGGCCCCTACTATGGCTACACCTTC. This gives the protein CASSQDRGPYYGYTF.

The chain couples TRBV19 to TRBJ2-7, with TRBD2 identical over 10 bases. Germline V lookup: CDR1 LNHDA, CDR2 SQIVND (reference sequence). This CDR3 has 14 amino acids. The junction had 2 bases not matched to a gene; V was cut back by 2 bases and J by 4 bases. CDR3 sequence: CASSISGGAYEQYF. As DNA, the CDR3 is TGTGCCAGTAGTATAAGCGGGGGGGCGTACGAGCAGTACTTC.

The chain joins TRBV30 to TRBJ1-5; D is ambiguous. The CDR3 contains 12 residues. CDR1 is GTSNPN and CDR2 is SVGIG in the germline V gene (reference sequence). V lost 4 bases to trimming and J lost 3 bases, with 7 bases between them. The CDR3 sequence is CAWNQYNQPQHF. The CDR3 nucleotides read TGTGCCTGGAACCAGTACAATCAGCCCCAGCATTTT.

The chain combines TRBV5-1 with TRBJ1-1, with D unclear. The CDR3 has 13 amino acids. In germline, CDR1 is SGHRS, CDR2 YFSETQ. The V gene lost 0 bases and the J gene lost 1 base, with 4 bases spanning the gap. The CDR3 DNA reads as TGCGCCAGCAGCTTGGAGTGGAACACTGAAGCTTTCTTT. Encoded protein: CASSLEWNTEAFF.

V is TRBV18 and J is TRBJ2-1; no firm D call. V was pared by 3 bases and J by 4 bases, with 7 bases between. The CDR3 is made up of 13 amino acids. The germline V gene has CDR1 KGHSH and CDR2 LQKENI. CDR3 region: CASSPRRYNEQFF. The CDR3 nucleotides are TGTGCCAGCTCACCGCGGCGATACAATGAGCAGTTCTTC.

This chain uses TRBV10-3 with TRBJ1-4; D ambiguous. The CDR3 is 13 amino acids. V was clipped by 8 bases and J by 5 bases, with 12 bases between them. Germline V gene data show CDR1 as ENHRY and CDR2 as SYGVKD. The CDR3 sequence: CAIAGDLNEKLFF. CDR3 bases: TGTGCCATCGCGGGCGACCTCAATGAAAAACTGTTTTTT.

The table lists this clone with a few counts. V is TRBV6-1 and J is TRBJ2-7; 10 bases line up with TRBD2. CDR1 and CDR2 from the germline V gene are MNHNS and SASEGT. The CDR3 runs 15 residues. Trimming removed 6 bases from V and 2 bases from J; junction bases left unmatched: 7. The CDR3 nucleotides read TGTGCCAGCAGAGGCGGCGGACTAGCGGCCTACGAGCAGTACTTC. Residues: CASRGGGLAAYEQYF.

This clone has a count of ten or more. J is TRBJ1-5 and V is TRBV5-1, with 7 bases fitting TRBD1. Germline V gene data show CDR1 as SGHRS and CDR2 as YFSETQ. CDR3 size: 18 residues. J gave up 5 bases and V 1 base, and 15 bases lay outside the gene matches. In DNA, the CDR3 is TGCGCCAGCAGCTTGCGGGGACAGTTCGGTTTGGGCTATCAGCCCCAGCATTTT. Its protein product is CASSLRGQFGLGYQPQHF. The variable domain in full, with the rest retrieved from reference TRBV5-1 and TRBJ1-5, is KAGVTQTPRYLIKTRGQQVTLSCSPISGHRSVSWYQQTPGQGLQFLFEYFSETQRNKGNFPGRFSGRQFSNSRSEMNVSTLELGDSALYLCASSLRGQFGLGYQPQHFGDGTRLSIL.

This chain's CDR3 is CASSLRTGDTYNEQFF. Written as DNA, the CDR3 is TGTGCCAGCAGCCTGCGGACAGGTGACACCTACAATGAGCAGTTCTTC. The chain couples TRBV7-2 to TRBJ2-1, with 7 bases fitting TRBD1. This CDR3 contains 16 residues. The germline gives CDR1 SGHTA, CDR2 FQGNSA. After removal of 5 bases from V and 2 bases from J, the junction contained 9 bases not matched to a gene.

The chain combines TRBV6-6 with TRBJ1-5; 8 nucleotides line up with TRBD1. The CDR3 has 15 amino acids. J lost 3 bases, V lost 4 bases, and 5 bases had no gene match. The V gene's germline CDR1 is MNHNY and CDR2 SVGAGI (reference sequence). The CDR3, as DNA: TGTGCCAGCAGTTCGGGACAGGTTTTCAATCAGCCCCAGCATTTT. Residues: CASSSGQVFNQPQHF.

This chain links TRBV7-3 with TRBJ2-3, with D tentatively TRBD2 (6 bases). The V gene's germline CDR1 is SGHTA and CDR2 FQGTGA. Trimming left V 2 bases short and J 1 base short, with 10 bases between. This CDR3 spans 15 amino acids. DNA of the CDR3: TGTGCCAGCAGCTTAGCCGCTAGCGGCACAGATACGCAGTATTTT. It encodes CASSLAASGTDTQYF. Using reference TRBV7-3 and TRBJ2-3 for the parts outside the CDR3, the full variable domain is GAGVSQTPSNKVTEKGKYVELRCDPISGHTALYWYRQSLGQGPEFLIYFQGTGAADDSGLPNDRFFAVRPEGSVSTLKIQRTERGDSAVYLCASSLAASGTDTQYFGPGTRLTVL.

The V and J genes are TRBV6-1 and TRBJ1-2; no clear D. This CDR3 contains 14 residues. Trimming pared 5 bases from V and 2 bases from J, leaving 12 bases between. In germline, CDR1 is MNHNS, CDR2 SASEGT. CDR3 residues: CASSPYTANYGYTF. The CDR3 DNA follows: TGTGCCAGCAGTCCCTACACCGCGAACTATGGCTACACCTTC.

The V and J genes are TRBV7-2 and TRBJ1-2, with D hard to call. The V end lost 5 bases, the J end lost 5 bases, and 12 bases lay between the germline ends. CDR3 length equals 13 residues. Germline loops: CDR1 SGHTA, CDR2 FQGNSA. Written as DNA, the CDR3 is TGTGCCAGCAGCAACCCGGATGATTATGGCTACACCTTC. Translation: CASSNPDDYGYTF. The full variable domain, in which reference TRBV7-2 and TRBJ1-2 provide the parts outside the CDR3, is GAGVSQSPSNKVTEKGKDVELRCDPISGHTALYWYRQSLGQGLEFLIYFQGNSAPDKSGLPSDRFSAERTGGSVSTLTIQRTQQEDSAVYLCASSNPDDYGYTFGSGTRLTVV.